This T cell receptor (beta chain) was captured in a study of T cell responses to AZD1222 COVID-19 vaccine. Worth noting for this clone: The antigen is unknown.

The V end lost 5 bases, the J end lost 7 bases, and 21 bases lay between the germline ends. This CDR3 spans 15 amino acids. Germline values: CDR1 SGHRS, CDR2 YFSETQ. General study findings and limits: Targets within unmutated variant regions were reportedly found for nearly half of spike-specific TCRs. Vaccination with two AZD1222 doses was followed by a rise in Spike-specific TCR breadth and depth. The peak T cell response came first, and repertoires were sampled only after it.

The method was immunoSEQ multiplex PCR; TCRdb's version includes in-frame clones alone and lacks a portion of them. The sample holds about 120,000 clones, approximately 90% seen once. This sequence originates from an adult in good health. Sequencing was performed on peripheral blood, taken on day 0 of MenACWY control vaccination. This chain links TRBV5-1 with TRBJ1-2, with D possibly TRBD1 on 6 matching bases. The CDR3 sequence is CASSSTVGGAGGYTF. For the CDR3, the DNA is TGCGCCAGCAGTTCCACCGTAGGGGGGGCTGGTGGCTACACCTTC.